What follows are 24 T cell receptor beta chains derived from one specimen sequenced in a study of cytomegalovirus exposure and HLA in healthy donors. Primers: 60 Vbeta forward and 13 Jbeta reverse. Here immunoSEQ multiplex PCR was the method, and the copy in TCRdb shows in-frame clones only, minus some. Counted here are some 130,000 clones, around three quarters occurring once; the ten biggest clones make up more than 3%. The sequenced material came from PBMCs. These receptors all stem from a male donor in good health and CMV-seronegative.

This clone was detected only a few times. The CDR3 sequence: CASSVGQVNTEAFF. The CDR3 coding sequence is TGTGCCAGCAGCGTAGGCCAGGTTAACACTGAAGCTTTCTTT. The chain has TRBV9 and TRBJ1-1; D not resolved. The germline gives CDR1 SGDLS, CDR2 YYNGEE. The ends were cut back, 0 bases at V and 2 bases at J, with 8 bases in the middle. The CDR3 covers 14 residues. Full variable domain (rest looked up from reference TRBV9 and TRBJ1-1): DSGVTQTPKHLITATGQRVTLRCSPRSGDLSVYWYQQSLDQGLQFLIQYYNGEERAKGNILERFSAQQFPDLHSELNLSSLELGDSALYFCASSVGQVNTEAFFGQGTRLTVV.

V is TRBV6-5 and J is TRBJ2-7; TRBD2 aligns across 11 bases. The CDR3 contains 15 residues. CDR1 and CDR2 (germline): MNHEY, SVGAGI. V lost 5 bases, J lost 3 bases, and 6 bases stayed unmatched. This chain's CDR3 is CASSSSGGVIYEQYF. CDR3 DNA: TGTGCCAGCAGTAGTAGCGGGGGGGTAATCTACGAGCAGTACTTC.

The chain is built from TRBV5-4 and TRBJ1-6, with a tentative D call TRBD1 (6 bases). From germline, CDR1 is SGHNT and CDR2 YYREEE (reference sequence). The CDR3 loop spans 14 amino acids. V gave up 4 bases and J gave up 9 bases, with 14 bases separating them. CDR3 protein: CASSPRGFASPLHF. The CDR3 DNA reads as TGTGCCAGCAGCCCCAGGGGCTTTGCTTCACCCCTCCACTTT.

V is TRBV19 and J is TRBJ1-5; no clear D. CDR3 length: 17 residues. Germline CDR1 reads LNHDA; CDR2 reads SQIVND (reference sequence). The V gene lost 1 base and the J gene lost 0 bases, with 13 bases spanning the gap. CDR3 coding DNA: TGTGCCAGTAGTATAGGAGGAGCCTCCGATAGCAATCAGCCCCAGCATTTT. Its translation is CASSIGGASDSNQPQHF.

This clone showed up just once. The rearrangement links TRBV7-6 to TRBJ2-6; tentative D call: TRBD1 (5 bases). This CDR3 comprises 15 residues. Trimming took off 2 bases at V and 1 base at J, with 6 bases between the two ends. Germline-derived CDR1 and CDR2 are SGHVS and FNYEAQ. CDR3 nucleotides: TGTGCCAGCAGCTTATCAGGGTCTGGGGCCAACGTCCTGACTTTC. It codes for CASSLSGSGANVLTF.

CDR3 sequence: CASSLLAGDHEQYF. In DNA, the CDR3 is TGTGCCAGCAGTTTACTAGCGGGAGATCACGAGCAGTACTTC. The gene calls are TRBV27 and TRBJ2-7; 10 bases are a match to TRBD2. V trimming: 2 bases; J trimming: 5 bases; junction bases outside the gene matches: 3. The CDR3 loop spans 14 amino acids. Germline V gives CDR1 MNHEY, CDR2 SMNVEV (reference sequence).

This clone was seen only a few times. V is TRBV7-9 and J is TRBJ1-1; possible D gene TRBD1, 5 bases. The CDR3 contains 13 residues. Germline V gives CDR1 SEHNR, CDR2 FQNEAQ (reference sequence). V lost 3 bases, J lost 3 bases, and 8 bases lay in between. The CDR3 region has the DNA TGTGCCAGCAGCTTGATACAGGACACTGAAGCTTTCTTT. This translates into CASSLIQDTEAFF.

This clone was observed a single time. The chain links TRBV5-1 to TRBJ2-3; TRBD1 agrees at 9 bases. The CDR3 length is 16 residues. V lost 4 bases and J lost 3; bases outside the gene matches: 9. The germline V gene has CDR1 SGHRS and CDR2 YFSETQ. The CDR3: CASSAGTGLITDTQYF. The CDR3 DNA is TGCGCCAGCAGCGCGGGGACAGGGTTGATTACAGATACGCAGTATTTT.

Written as DNA, the CDR3 is TGTGCCAGCAGGGGGACAGGGGGAATGAACACTGAAGCTTTCTTT. It is translated as CASRGTGGMNTEAFF. The chain links TRBV2 to TRBJ1-1; 11 bases agree with TRBD1. Per germline, CDR1 SNHLY and CDR2 FYNNEI. CDR3 length: 15 residues. J was trimmed by 0 bases and V by 6 bases; bases with no gene match: 3.

The chain recombines TRBV27 with TRBJ1-2, with D perhaps TRBD1 (5 bases). Between the trimmed V and J ends, which lost 7 bases and 6 bases, there was a span of 18 bases. This CDR3 comprises 14 residues. Germline-derived CDR1 and CDR2 are MNHEY and SMNVEV (reference sequence). CDR3 nucleotide sequence: TGTGCCAGCACCTTTACCGGGGGTTTCAATGGCTACACCTTC. This encodes CASTFTGGFNGYTF.

The V call is TRBV6-6, the J call TRBJ2-5, with D possibly matching TRBD2 (6 bases). Judging by the DNA end, TRBJ2-7 fits better; the J call may be wrong. The CDR3 length is 13 residues. Germline V gene data show CDR1 as MNHNY and CDR2 as SVGAGI (reference sequence). The CDR3 DNA reads TGTGCCAGCAACCACGGGGGACCCTACGAGCAGTACTTC. Its translation: CASNHGGPYEQYF.

The J gene is TRBJ2-5, the V gene TRBV11-2, with D possibly being TRBD2 (5 bases). The J call is in doubt because the DNA end fits TRBJ2-7 better. Germline values: CDR1 SGHAT, CDR2 FQNNGV. The CDR3 runs 15 residues. The CDR3 DNA reads TGTGCCAGCAGCTTAGATCCCGGGGAGACCTACGAGCAGTACTTC. It specifies CASSLDPGETYEQYF.

The chain has TRBV28 and TRBJ2-6, with D possibly being TRBD2 (6 bases). This CDR3 has 14 amino acids. Trimming shortened V by 7 bases and J by 4 bases, and 11 bases separated the two germline ends. Germline V gene sequence: CDR1 MDHEN, CDR2 SYDVKM. The CDR3 loop reads CASKEGPGANVLTF. DNA for the CDR3: TGTGCCAGCAAGGAGGGTCCCGGGGCCAACGTCCTGACTTTC.

The rearrangement links TRBV5-4 to TRBJ2-5; D not certain. This CDR3 has 14 residues. In germline, CDR1 is SGHNT, CDR2 YYREEE (reference sequence). With 0 bases removed from V and 4 bases from J, the gap between germline ends came to 10 bases. CDR3 DNA sequence: TGTGCCAGCAGCTTGGAAATCCGAGGAGAGACCCAGTACTTC. It specifies CASSLEIRGETQYF.

Of note for this clone: The germline gene is not matched at one end of the junction; a read error may be the cause. The chain links TRBV9 to TRBJ2-6; tentative D call: TRBD1 (6 bases). The CDR3 has 22 amino acids. Germline V CDR1 and CDR2: SGDLS, YYNGEE. CDR3 DNA sequence: TGTGCCAGCAGCGGTTCGGGTACTCACACGGACAGCCAACTCTCTGGGGCCAACGGCCTGACTTTC. Translated: CASSGSGTHTDSQLSGANGLTF.

CDR3 sequence (DNA): TGCAGCGCACAGGGGCCCAATCAGCCCCAGCATTTT. Translating gives CSAQGPNQPQHF. The chain combines TRBV29-1 with TRBJ1-5; 7 nucleotides line up with TRBD1. V shed 7 bases and J 3 bases; nucleotides not matched to a gene: 3. Germline CDR1 is SQVTM and CDR2 is ANQGSEA. The CDR3 is made up of 12 amino acids.

This clone has just a few counts. CDR3: CASSQDRGWQETQYF. CDR3 DNA sequence: TGTGCCAGCAGTCAGGACAGGGGTTGGCAAGAGACCCAGTACTTC. J is TRBJ2-5 and V is TRBV5-6; 9 bases line up with TRBD1. CDR3 length: 15 residues. The J segment lost 2 bases and the V segment lost 5 bases, leaving 7 bases of the junction unmatched. Germline values: CDR1 SGHDT, CDR2 YYEEEE.

This clone was detected only once. The chain links TRBV11-2 to TRBJ2-3, with D perhaps TRBD2 (5 bases). This CDR3 has 12 residues. The germline gives CDR1 SGHAT, CDR2 FQNNGV. Trimming cost V 11 bases and J 4 bases, with 13 bases left between them. The CDR3 bases are TGTGCCGCGGGCCAAGCTCCAGATACGCAGTATTTT. This gives the protein CAAGQAPDTQYF.

This clone was detected only a few times. The V gene is TRBV19, the J gene TRBJ2-3, with 11 nucleotides matching TRBD2. CDR1 is LNHDA, CDR2 SQIVND, per germline (reference sequence). Trimming removed 0 bases from V and 4 bases from J; junction bases left unmatched: 3. This CDR3 region has 16 residues. The CDR3 bases are TGTGCCAGTAGTATAGATAGCGGGGGGGCAGCAGATACGCAGTATTTT. Protein sequence: CASSIDSGGAADTQYF.

The chain is built from TRBV27 and TRBJ1-2; D is possibly TRBD1 (6 bases). Trimming left V 8 bases short and J 7 bases short, with 20 bases between. The CDR3 has 14 residues. Germline V gene sequence: CDR1 MNHEY, CDR2 SMNVEV (reference sequence). CDR3 in DNA: TGTGCCAGCGGGGCAGGGGCCCCAAGCCGTGGCTACACCTTC. This translates into CASGAGAPSRGYTF.

The chain links TRBV6-5 to TRBJ2-2, with 8 bases identical to TRBD2. The germline V gene has CDR1 MNHEY and CDR2 SVGAGI. The CDR3 sequence is 14 residues long. V dropped 7 bases and J dropped 2; count of bases not matched to a gene: 3. The CDR3 region is CASTLAGNTGELFF. CDR3 sequence (DNA): TGTGCCAGCACCCTAGCGGGTAACACCGGGGAGCTGTTTTTT.

This chain joins TRBV28 and TRBJ1-6, with TRBD1 identical over 8 bases. The CDR3 is 18 residues long. CDR1 MDHEN and CDR2 SYDVKM come from the germline V gene. The V gene end was trimmed by 6 bases and the J gene end by 4 bases; junction bases not matched to a gene: 14. CDR3 sequence: CASSPDRAADSYNSPLHF. As DNA, the CDR3 is TGTGCCAGCAGCCCGGACAGGGCGGCGGATTCTTATAATTCACCCCTCCACTTT.

This clone was observed a handful of times. The chain couples TRBV14 to TRBJ1-1, with D perhaps TRBD1 (5 bases). V lost 0 bases, J lost 6 bases, and 11 bases lay in between. Germline CDR1 and CDR2: SGHDN and FVKESK. The CDR3 runs to 14 residues. CDR3 in DNA: TGTGCCAGCAGCCAAGATCTAGGGGCGTCTGAAGCTTTCTTT. This encodes CASSQDLGASEAFF.

This clone was picked up a small number of times. The CDR3 sequence is CASSPRAAGGTEAFF. The DNA for the CDR3 is TGTGCCAGCAGCCCTAGAGCGGCAGGGGGCACTGAAGCTTTCTTT. The chain has TRBV7-9 and TRBJ1-1; TRBD1 matches at 7 bases. V dropped 5 bases and J dropped 4; count of bases not matched to a gene: 10. The V gene's germline CDR1 is SEHNR and CDR2 FQNEAQ (reference sequence). The CDR3 runs to 15 residues. The complete variable domain, with remaining parts taken from reference TRBV7-9 and TRBJ1-1, reads DTGVSQNPRHKITKRGQNVTFRCDPISEHNRLYWYRQTLGQGPEFLTYFQNEAQLEKSRLLSDRFSAERPKGSFSTLEIQRTEQGDSAMYLCASSPRAAGGTEAFFGQGTRLTVV.